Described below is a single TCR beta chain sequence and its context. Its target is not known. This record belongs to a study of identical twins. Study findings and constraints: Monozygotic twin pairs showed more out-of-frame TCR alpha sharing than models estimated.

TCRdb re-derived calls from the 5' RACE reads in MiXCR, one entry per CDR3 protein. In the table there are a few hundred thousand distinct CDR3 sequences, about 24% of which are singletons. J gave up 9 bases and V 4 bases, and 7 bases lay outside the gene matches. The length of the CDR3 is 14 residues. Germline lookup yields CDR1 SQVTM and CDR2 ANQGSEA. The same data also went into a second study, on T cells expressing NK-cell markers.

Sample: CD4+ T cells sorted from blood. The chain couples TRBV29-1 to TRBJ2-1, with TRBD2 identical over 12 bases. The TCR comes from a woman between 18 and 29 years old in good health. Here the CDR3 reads CSVVTSGGPFEQFF. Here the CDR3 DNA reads TGCAGCGTTGTGACTAGCGGGGGCCCCTTTGAGCAGTTCTTC.